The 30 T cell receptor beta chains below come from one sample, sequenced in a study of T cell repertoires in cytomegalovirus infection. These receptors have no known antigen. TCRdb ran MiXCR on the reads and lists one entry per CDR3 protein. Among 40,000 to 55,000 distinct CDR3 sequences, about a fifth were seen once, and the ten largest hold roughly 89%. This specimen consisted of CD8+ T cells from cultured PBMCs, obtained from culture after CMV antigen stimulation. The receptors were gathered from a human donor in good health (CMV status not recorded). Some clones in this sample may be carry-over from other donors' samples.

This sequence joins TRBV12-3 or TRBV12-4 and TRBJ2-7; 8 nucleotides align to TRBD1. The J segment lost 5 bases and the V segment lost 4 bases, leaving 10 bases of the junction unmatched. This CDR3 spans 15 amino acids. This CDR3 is CASSSPDRAWDEQYF. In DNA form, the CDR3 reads TGTGCCAGCAGTTCACCGGACAGGGCTTGGGACGAGCAGTACTTC.

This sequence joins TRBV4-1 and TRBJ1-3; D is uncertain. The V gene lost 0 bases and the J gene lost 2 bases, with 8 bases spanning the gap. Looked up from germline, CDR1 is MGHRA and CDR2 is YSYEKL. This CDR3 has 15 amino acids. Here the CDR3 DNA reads TGCGCCAGCAGCCAAGATCAAGGGCCTGGAAACACCATATATTTT. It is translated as CASSQDQGPGNTIYF.

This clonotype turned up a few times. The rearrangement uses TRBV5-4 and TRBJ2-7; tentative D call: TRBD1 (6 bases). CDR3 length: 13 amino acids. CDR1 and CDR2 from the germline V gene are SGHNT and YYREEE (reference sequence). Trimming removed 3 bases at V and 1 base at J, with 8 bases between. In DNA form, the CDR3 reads TGTGCCAGCAGCTATGGGACATCCTACGAGCAGTACTTC. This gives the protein CASSYGTSYEQYF.

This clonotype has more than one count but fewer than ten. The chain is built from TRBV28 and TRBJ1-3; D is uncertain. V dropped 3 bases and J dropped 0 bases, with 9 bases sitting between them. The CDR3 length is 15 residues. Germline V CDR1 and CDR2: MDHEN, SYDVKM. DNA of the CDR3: TGTGCCAGCAGTTTTGCAGGAAACTCTGGAAACACCATATATTTT. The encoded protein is CASSFAGNSGNTIYF. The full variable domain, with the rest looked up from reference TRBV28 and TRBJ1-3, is DVKVTQSSRYLVKRTGEKVFLECVQDMDHENMFWYRQDPGLGLRLIYFSYDVKMKEKGDIPEGYSVSREKKERFSLILESASTNQTSMYLCASSFAGNSGNTIYFGEGSWLTVV.

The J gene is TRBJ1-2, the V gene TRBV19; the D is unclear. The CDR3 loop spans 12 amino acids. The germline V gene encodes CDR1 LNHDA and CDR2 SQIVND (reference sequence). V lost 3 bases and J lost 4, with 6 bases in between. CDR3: CASSMAVYGYTF. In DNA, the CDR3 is TGTGCCAGTAGTATGGCGGTCTATGGCTACACCTTC.

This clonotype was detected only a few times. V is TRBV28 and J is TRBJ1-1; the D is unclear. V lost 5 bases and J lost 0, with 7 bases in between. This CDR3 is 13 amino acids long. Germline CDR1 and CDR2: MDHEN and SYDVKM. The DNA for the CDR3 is TGTGCCAGCAGTCCAACAGTGAACACTGAAGCTTTCTTT. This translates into CASSPTVNTEAFF.

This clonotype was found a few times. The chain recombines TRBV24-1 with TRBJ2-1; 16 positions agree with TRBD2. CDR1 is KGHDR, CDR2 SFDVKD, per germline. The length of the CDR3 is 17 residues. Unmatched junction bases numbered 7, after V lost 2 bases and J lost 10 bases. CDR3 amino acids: CATSDWGTSGRAGEQFF. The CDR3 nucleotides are TGTGCCACCAGTGATTGGGGGACTAGCGGGAGGGCAGGAGAGCAGTTCTTC.

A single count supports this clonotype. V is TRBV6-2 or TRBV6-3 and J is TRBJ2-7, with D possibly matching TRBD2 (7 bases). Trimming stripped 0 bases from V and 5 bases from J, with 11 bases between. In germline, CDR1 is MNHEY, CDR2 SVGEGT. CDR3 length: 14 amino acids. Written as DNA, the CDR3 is TGTGCCAGCAGTTACTCGACGGGGGGCAACGAGCAGTACTTC. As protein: CASSYSTGGNEQYF.

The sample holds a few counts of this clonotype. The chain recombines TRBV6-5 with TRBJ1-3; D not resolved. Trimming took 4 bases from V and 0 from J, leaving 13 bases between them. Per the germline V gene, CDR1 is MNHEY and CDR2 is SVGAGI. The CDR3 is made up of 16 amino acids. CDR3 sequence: CASSLGGIYSGNTIYF. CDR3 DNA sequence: TGTGCCAGCAGTTTGGGCGGGATCTACTCTGGAAACACCATATATTTT.

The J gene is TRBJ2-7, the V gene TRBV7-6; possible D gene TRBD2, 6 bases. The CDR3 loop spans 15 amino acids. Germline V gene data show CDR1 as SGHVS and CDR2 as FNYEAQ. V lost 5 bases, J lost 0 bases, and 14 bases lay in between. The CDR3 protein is CASSAGTGRSYEQYF. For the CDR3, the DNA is TGTGCCAGCAGCGCCGGGACTGGTCGCTCCTACGAGCAGTACTTC.

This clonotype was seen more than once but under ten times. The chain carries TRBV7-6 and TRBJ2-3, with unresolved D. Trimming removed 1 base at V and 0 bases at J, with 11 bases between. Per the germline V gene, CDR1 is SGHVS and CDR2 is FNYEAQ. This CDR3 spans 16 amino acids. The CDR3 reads CASSLGPHTSTDTQYF. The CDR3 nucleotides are TGTGCCAGCAGCTTAGGACCCCATACTAGCACAGATACGCAGTATTTT.

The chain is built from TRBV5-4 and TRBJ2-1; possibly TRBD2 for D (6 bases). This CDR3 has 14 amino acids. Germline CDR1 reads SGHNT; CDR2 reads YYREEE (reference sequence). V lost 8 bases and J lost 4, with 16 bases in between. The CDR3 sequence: CASGSGTGYNEQFF. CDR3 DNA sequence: TGTGCCAGTGGATCCGGGACTGGTTACAATGAGCAGTTCTTC.

The CDR3 DNA sequence: TGTGCCAGCAGCCCCCAGGGCGGGAGCGGAGATAGCACAGATACGCAGTATTTT. Protein product: CASSPQGGSGDSTDTQYF. The gene calls are TRBV7-3 and TRBJ2-3; TRBD2 agrees at 7 bases. CDR1 SGHTA and CDR2 FQGTGA come from the germline V gene. This CDR3 contains 18 residues. After removal of 5 bases from V and 0 bases from J, the junction contained 14 bases not matched to a gene.

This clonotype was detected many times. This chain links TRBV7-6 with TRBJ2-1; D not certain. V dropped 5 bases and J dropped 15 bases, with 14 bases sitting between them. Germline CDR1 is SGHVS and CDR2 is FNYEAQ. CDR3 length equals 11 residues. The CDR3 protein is CASSPGDAPFF. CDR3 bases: TGTGCCAGCAGCCCCGGAGATGCGCCGTTCTTC.

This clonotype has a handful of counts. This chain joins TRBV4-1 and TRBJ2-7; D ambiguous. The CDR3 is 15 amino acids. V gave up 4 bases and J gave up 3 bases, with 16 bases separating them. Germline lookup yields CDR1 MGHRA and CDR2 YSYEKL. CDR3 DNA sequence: TGCGCCAGCAGCCTCCTATGGACGGAAAGCTACGAGCAGTACTTC. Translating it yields CASSLLWTESYEQYF.

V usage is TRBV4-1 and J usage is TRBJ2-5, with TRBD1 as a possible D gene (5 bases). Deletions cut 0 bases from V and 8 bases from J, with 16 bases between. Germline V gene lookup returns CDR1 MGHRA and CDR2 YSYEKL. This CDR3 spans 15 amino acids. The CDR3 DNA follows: TGCGCCAGCAGCCAAGAATCGTCGCAGGGTGGAACCCAGTACTTC. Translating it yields CASSQESSQGGTQYF.

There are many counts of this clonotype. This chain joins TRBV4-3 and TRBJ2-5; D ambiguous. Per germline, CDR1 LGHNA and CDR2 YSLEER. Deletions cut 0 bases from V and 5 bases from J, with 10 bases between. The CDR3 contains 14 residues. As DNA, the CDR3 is TGCGCCAGCAGCCAAGATCTGTTACGGGAGACCCAGTACTTC. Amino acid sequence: CASSQDLLRETQYF.

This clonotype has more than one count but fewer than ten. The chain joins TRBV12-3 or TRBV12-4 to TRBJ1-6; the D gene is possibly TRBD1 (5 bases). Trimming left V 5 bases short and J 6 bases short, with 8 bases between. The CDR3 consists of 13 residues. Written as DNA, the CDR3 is TGTGCCAGCAGTCAGGGCCCTAATTCACCCCTCCACTTT. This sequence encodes CASSQGPNSPLHF.

The CDR3 DNA reads as TGTGCCAGCTCACTGGGACAGGGGGCAGATACGCAGTATTTT. It codes for CASSLGQGADTQYF. The V gene is TRBV28, the J gene TRBJ2-3; 11 bases are shared with TRBD1. V lost 8 bases to trimming and J lost 4 bases; unmatched junction nucleotides: 5. The CDR3 is 14 residues long. In germline, CDR1 is MDHEN, CDR2 SYDVKM.

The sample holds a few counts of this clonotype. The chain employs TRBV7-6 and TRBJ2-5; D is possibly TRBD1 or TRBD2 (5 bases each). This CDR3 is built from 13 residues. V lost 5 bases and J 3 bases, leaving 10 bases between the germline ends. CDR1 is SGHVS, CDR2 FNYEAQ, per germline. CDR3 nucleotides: TGTGCCAGCAGCCTCTGGGGGAAAGAGACCCAGTACTTC. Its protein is CASSLWGKETQYF.

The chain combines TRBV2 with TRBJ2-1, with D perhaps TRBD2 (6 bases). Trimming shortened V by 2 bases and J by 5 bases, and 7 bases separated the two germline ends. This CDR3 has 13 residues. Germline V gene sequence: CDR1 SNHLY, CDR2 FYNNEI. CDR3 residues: CASSELANNEQFF. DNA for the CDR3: TGTGCCAGCAGTGAACTAGCGAACAATGAGCAGTTCTTC.

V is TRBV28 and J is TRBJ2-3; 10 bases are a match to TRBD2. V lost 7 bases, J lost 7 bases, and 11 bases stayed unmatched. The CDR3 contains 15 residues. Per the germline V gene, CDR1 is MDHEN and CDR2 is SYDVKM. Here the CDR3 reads CASTQGLAEINTQYF. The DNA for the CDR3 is TGTGCCAGCACCCAAGGACTAGCGGAAATTAATACGCAGTATTTT.

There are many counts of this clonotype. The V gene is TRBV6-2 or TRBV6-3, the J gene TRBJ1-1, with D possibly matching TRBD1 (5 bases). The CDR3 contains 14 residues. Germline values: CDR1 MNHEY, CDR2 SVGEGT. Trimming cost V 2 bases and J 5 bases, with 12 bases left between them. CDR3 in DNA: TGTGCCAGCAGTTACGTCCCAGGGCGGACTGAAGCTTTCTTT. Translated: CASSYVPGRTEAFF.

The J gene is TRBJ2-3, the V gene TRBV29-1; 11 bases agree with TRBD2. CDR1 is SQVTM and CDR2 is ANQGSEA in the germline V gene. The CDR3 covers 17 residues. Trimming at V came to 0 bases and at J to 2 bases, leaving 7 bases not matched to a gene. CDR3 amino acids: CSVEDPLAGASTDTQYF. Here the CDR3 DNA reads TGCAGCGTTGAAGACCCACTAGCGGGGGCCTCCACAGATACGCAGTATTTT.

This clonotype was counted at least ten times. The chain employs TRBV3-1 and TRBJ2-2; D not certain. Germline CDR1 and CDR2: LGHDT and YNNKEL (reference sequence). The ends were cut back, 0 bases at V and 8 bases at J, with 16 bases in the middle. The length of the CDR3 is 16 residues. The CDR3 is CASSQDPSVYLGELFF. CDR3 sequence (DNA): TGTGCCAGCAGCCAAGATCCCAGCGTCTACCTGGGGGAGCTGTTTTTT.

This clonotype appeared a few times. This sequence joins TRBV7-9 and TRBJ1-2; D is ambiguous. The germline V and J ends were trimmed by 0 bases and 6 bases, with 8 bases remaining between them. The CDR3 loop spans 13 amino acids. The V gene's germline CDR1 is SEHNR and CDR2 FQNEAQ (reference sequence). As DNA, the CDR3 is TGTGCCAGCAGCTTAGCGCCGGCAAATGGCTACACCTTC. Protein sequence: CASSLAPANGYTF.

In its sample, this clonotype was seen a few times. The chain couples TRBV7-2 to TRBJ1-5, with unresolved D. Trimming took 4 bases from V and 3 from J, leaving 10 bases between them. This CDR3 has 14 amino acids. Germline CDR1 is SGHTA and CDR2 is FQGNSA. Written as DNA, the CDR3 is TGTGCCAGCAGCTCTACCGGGAACAATCAGCCCCAGCATTTT. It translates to CASSSTGNNQPQHF. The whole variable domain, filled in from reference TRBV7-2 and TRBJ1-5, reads GAGVSQSPSNKVTEKGKDVELRCDPISGHTALYWYRQSLGQGLEFLIYFQGNSAPDKSGLPSDRFSAERTGGSVSTLTIQRTQQEDSAVYLCASSSTGNNQPQHFGDGTRLSIL.

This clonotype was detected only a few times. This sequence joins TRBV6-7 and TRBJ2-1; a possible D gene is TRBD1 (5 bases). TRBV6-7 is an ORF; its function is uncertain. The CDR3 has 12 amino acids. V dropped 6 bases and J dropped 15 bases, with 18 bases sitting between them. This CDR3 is CASSDERQGSFF. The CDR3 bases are TGTGCCAGCAGCGACGAAAGGCAGGGTTCGTTCTTC.

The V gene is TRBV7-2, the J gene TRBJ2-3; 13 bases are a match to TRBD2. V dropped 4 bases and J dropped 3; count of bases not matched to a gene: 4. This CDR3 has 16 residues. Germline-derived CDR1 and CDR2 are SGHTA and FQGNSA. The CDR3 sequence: CASSSLAGGVTDTQYF. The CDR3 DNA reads TGTGCCAGCAGCTCACTAGCGGGGGGGGTAACAGATACGCAGTATTTT.

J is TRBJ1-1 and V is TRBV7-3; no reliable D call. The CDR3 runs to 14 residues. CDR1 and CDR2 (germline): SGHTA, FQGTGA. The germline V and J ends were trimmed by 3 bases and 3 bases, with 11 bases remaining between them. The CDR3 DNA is TGTGCCAGCAGCTTTCCTCCGGGTTACACTGAAGCTTTCTTT. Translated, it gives CASSFPPGYTEAFF. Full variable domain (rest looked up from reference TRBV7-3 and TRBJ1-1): GAGVSQTPSNKVTEKGKYVELRCDPISGHTALYWYRQSLGQGPEFLIYFQGTGAADDSGLPNDRFFAVRPEGSVSTLKIQRTERGDSAVYLCASSFPPGYTEAFFGQGTRLTVV.